The rows below give T cell receptor beta chains drawn from one sample of a study of T cell clones after liver transplantation. This table comes from immunoSEQ multiplex PCR, and its TCRdb copy is limited to in-frame clones, with some not included. The table records 75,000 to 85,000 clones, roughly 83% of them present only once. Here the sequenced sample was CD4+ T cells from blood, taken at the 22-month timepoint. The receptors were gathered from a human patient who received a liver transplant. The graft donor may have given rise to some T cells. The CDR3 runs from the conserved cysteine through the conserved F or W. D genes are given only for firm matches. Rows give clone size only sometimes, using once, few, many, or a class for an expanded clone.

CDR3 protein	CDR3 DNA	D gene	V gene	clone size	J gene
CARRWSSYNEQFF	TGTGCCCGACGGTGGAGCTCCTACAATGAGCAGTTCTTC	NA	TRBV7-2	NA	TRBJ2-1
CASSQDPQAYGYTF	TGTGCCAGCAGCCAAGATCCCCAGGCCTATGGCTACACCTTC	NA	TRBV14	few	TRBJ1-2
CASSFGTGVKEKLFF	TGTGCCAGCAGCTTCGGGACAGGGGTTAAAGAAAAACTGTTTTTT	TRBD1	TRBV11-2	few	TRBJ1-4
CASIGAGVGANVLTF	TGTGCCAGCATAGGGGCAGGGGTCGGGGCCAACGTCCTGACTTTC	NA	TRBV28	NA	TRBJ2-6
CASSGPLIFATSVDF	TGTGCCAGCAGTGGACCTCTTATTTTTGCGACTAGCGTTGACTTC	TRBD2	TRBV6-4	NA	TRBJ2-5
CASSGPREQYF	TGTGCCAGCTCAGGACCCCGCGAGCAGTACTTC	NA	TRBV27	NA	TRBJ2-7
CASGGGKTDNEQFF	TGCGCCAGCGGAGGCGGGAAAACGGACAATGAGCAGTTCTTC	NA	TRBV5-1	NA	TRBJ2-1
CASSYEFYAEQFF	TGTGCCAGCAGCTACGAATTCTATGCTGAGCAGTTCTTC	NA	TRBV6-6	NA	TRBJ2-1
CASRLGTTEAFF	TGCGCCAGCAGGCTGGGGACCACTGAAGCTTTCTTT	NA	TRBV5-1	NA	TRBJ1-1
CASGQGHQPQHF	TGTGCCAGCGGGCAGGGGCATCAGCCCCAGCATTTT	NA	TRBV28	NA	TRBJ1-5
CASSLEVTGGRTGELFF	TGTGCCAGCAGCTTAGAGGTCACTGGCGGGAGGACCGGGGAGCTGTTTTTT	TRBD2	TRBV7-2	NA	TRBJ2-2
CATSRDRAGETDTQYF	TGTGCCACCAGCAGAGATCGGGCGGGAGAGACAGATACGCAGTATTTT	TRBD2	TRBV15	NA	TRBJ2-3
CASSLSSSSYNEQFF	TGCGCCAGCAGCTTGTCCTCAAGCTCCTACAATGAGCAGTTCTTC	NA	TRBV5-1	NA	TRBJ2-1
CASHKGPGSGGTIYF	TGTGCCAGCCATAAGGGTCCGGGGTCTGGGGGCACCATATATTTT	NA	TRBV6-5	NA	TRBJ1-3
CSGTPGTGGRGEQFF	TGCAGCGGGACGCCCGGGACAGGGGGCAGGGGTGAGCAGTTCTTC	TRBD1	TRBV29-1	NA	TRBJ2-1
CASSLLGIEQFF	TGTGCCAGCAGCTTGCTAGGTATTGAGCAGTTCTTC	NA	TRBV5-8	NA	TRBJ2-1
CASTGVNNEQFF	TGTGCCAGTACAGGGGTCAACAATGAGCAGTTCTTC	NA	TRBV19	NA	TRBJ2-1
CASTLTGSGYTF	TGTGCCAGCACCTTAACAGGGTCTGGCTACACCTTC	NA	TRBV6-1	NA	TRBJ1-2
CAISESLGVGEQYF	TGTGCCATCAGTGAGTCCTTGGGGGTCGGCGAGCAGTACTTC	NA	TRBV10-3	NA	TRBJ2-7
CASSIGGLSTDTQYF	TGTGCCAGCAGTATAGGGGGCTTGAGCACAGATACGCAGTATTTT	TRBD1	TRBV6-5	NA	TRBJ2-3
CASTVRDRVNEQYF	TGTGCCAGCACCGTCCGGGACAGGGTAAACGAGCAGTACTTC	TRBD1	TRBV5-4	NA	TRBJ2-7
CASSVHSGNEKLFF	TGTGCCAGCAGTGTCCACTCCGGGAATGAAAAACTGTTTTTT	NA	TRBV25-1	NA	TRBJ1-4
CASSMRQGGTDTQYF	TGTGCCAGTAGTATGCGACAGGGGGGTACAGATACGCAGTATTTT	TRBD1	TRBV19	NA	TRBJ2-3